What follows are 17 T cell receptor beta chains derived from one specimen sequenced in a study of blood T cell repertoires in COVID-19. Profiling relied on immunoSEQ multiplex PCR, and the TCRdb table lists in-frame clones only, not all of them. This table has 250,000 to 300,000 clones, approximately 83% appearing once. The sequenced material came from peripheral blood. Receptors originate from a woman between 70 and 85 years old with acute or convalescent COVID-19.

This chain connects TRBV18 to TRBJ1-1; 7 nucleotides align to TRBD1. CDR1 KGHSH and CDR2 LQKENI come from the germline V gene. V lost 3 bases to trimming and J lost 0 bases; unmatched junction nucleotides: 4. The CDR3 sequence is 15 residues long. The CDR3 loop reads CASSPLTGLNTEAFF. The CDR3 DNA reads TGTGCCAGCTCACCTCTGACAGGGCTGAACACTGAAGCTTTCTTT. Full variable domain (missing parts from reference TRBV18 and TRBJ1-1): NAGVMQNPRHLVRRRGQEARLRCSPMKGHSHVYWYRQLPEEGLKFMVYLQKENIIDESGMPKERFSAEFPKEGPSILRIQQVVRGDSAAYFCASSPLTGLNTEAFFGQGTRLTVV.

This clone appeared a single time. This rearrangement joins TRBV3-1 (or the pseudogene TRBV3-2) to TRBJ2-1; TRBD2 aligns across 15 bases. The CDR3 has 13 amino acids. CDR1 is LGHDT and CDR2 is YNNKEL in the germline V gene (reference sequence). V lost 6 bases to trimming and J lost 12 bases; unmatched junction nucleotides: 3. The DNA for the CDR3 is TGTGCCAGCAGTTTGGGACTAGCGGGGGGGCAGTTCTTC. It yields the protein CASSLGLAGGQFF.

This clone was found once. Here the CDR3 DNA reads TGTGCCAGCAGGGGCGGGGAAGCTGGCTACACCTTC. It translates to CASRGGEAGYTF. This sequence joins TRBV2 and TRBJ1-2; D unresolved. From germline, CDR1 is SNHLY and CDR2 FYNNEI. There are 12 residues in the CDR3. Deletions cut 6 bases from V and 7 bases from J, with 12 bases between.

This chain connects TRBV19 to TRBJ2-2; D may be TRBD1 (6 bases). Germline V gene data show CDR1 as LNHDA and CDR2 as SQIVND (reference sequence). The CDR3 is 13 residues long. Deletions cut 6 bases from V and 6 bases from J, with 11 bases between. CDR3 bases: TGTGCCAGTAGAGACAGGTATCCCGGGGAGCTGTTTTTT. Amino acids: CASRDRYPGELFF.

The chain carries TRBV5-1 and TRBJ2-1, with TRBD1 as a possible D gene (6 bases). The CDR3 has 16 amino acids. Looked up from germline, CDR1 is SGHRS and CDR2 is YFSETQ. The ends were cut back, 5 bases at V and 0 bases at J, with 15 bases in the middle. CDR3 DNA sequence: TGCGCCAGCAGTAGAACCGGGACAAGCTCCTACAATGAGCAGTTCTTC. This encodes CASSRTGTSSYNEQFF. Using reference TRBV5-1 and TRBJ2-1 for the parts outside the CDR3, the full variable domain is KAGVTQTPRYLIKTRGQQVTLSCSPISGHRSVSWYQQTPGQGLQFLFEYFSETQRNKGNFPGRFSGRQFSNSRSEMNVSTLELGDSALYLCASSRTGTSSYNEQFFGPGTRLTVL.

The chain uses TRBV5-1 and TRBJ2-1, with 8 positions matching TRBD2. Germline values: CDR1 SGHRS, CDR2 YFSETQ. This CDR3 region has 16 residues. V dropped 2 bases and J dropped 6; count of bases not matched to a gene: 10. CDR3 loop: CASSFGGLAGLNEQFF. The CDR3 DNA follows: TGCGCCAGCAGCTTCGGAGGGCTAGCGGGCCTCAATGAGCAGTTCTTC.

This clone has only a few counts. The chain couples TRBV2 to TRBJ2-5; no reliable D call. V was pared by 3 bases and J by 4 bases, with 9 bases between. Germline V CDR1 and CDR2: SNHLY, FYNNEI. The CDR3 covers 13 residues. The CDR3 spells CASSDHGGETQYF. In DNA form, the CDR3 reads TGTGCCAGCAGTGATCACGGCGGAGAGACCCAGTACTTC. The variable domain in full, with the rest retrieved from reference TRBV2 and TRBJ2-5, is EPEVTQTPSHQVTQMGQEVILRCVPISNHLYFYWYRQILGQKVEFLVSFYNNEISEKSEIFDDQFSVERPDGSNFTLKIRSTKLEDSAMYFCASSDHGGETQYFGPGTRLLVL.

V is TRBV5-1 and J is TRBJ2-3, with D perhaps TRBD2 (7 bases). Germline V gene lookup returns CDR1 SGHRS and CDR2 YFSETQ. V was shortened by 4 bases and J by 6 bases, with 15 bases between the two germline ends. The CDR3 is made up of 14 amino acids. In DNA form, the CDR3 reads TGCGCCAGCAGCCCAATCGGCGGGGGCGATACGCAGTATTTT. Translated: CASSPIGGGDTQYF.

The chain couples TRBV11-2 to TRBJ2-3; D call uncertain. There are 15 residues in the CDR3. V was trimmed by 1 base and J by 0 bases, leaving 8 bases between them. Germline V gene data show CDR1 as SGHAT and CDR2 as FQNNGV. CDR3 coding DNA: TGTGCCAGCAGCTTAGCCTTAGCTAGCACAGATACGCAGTATTTT. Translated, it gives CASSLALASTDTQYF.

The J gene is TRBJ2-1, the V gene TRBV19, with D uncertain. The CDR3 runs 13 residues. Germline V gene sequence: CDR1 LNHDA, CDR2 SQIVND (reference sequence). Trimming took off 5 bases at V and 6 bases at J, with 11 bases between the two ends. CDR3 DNA sequence: TGTGCCAGTAGTGGTCGAGCTAGCAATGAGCAGTTCTTC. Its protein is CASSGRASNEQFF.

The genes are TRBV10-3 and TRBJ1-2, with 7 bases aligning to TRBD1. Losses at the gene ends were 8 bases for V and 3 bases for J; bases not matched to a gene: 3. From germline, CDR1 is ENHRY and CDR2 SYGVKD. The CDR3 has 12 residues. CDR3 nucleotides: TGTGCCATCTCAGGGGGTGACTATGGCTACACCTTC. As protein: CAISGGDYGYTF.

J is TRBJ1-1 and V is TRBV5-4; tentatively, D is TRBD1 (5 bases). Deletions cut 0 bases from V and 5 bases from J, with 11 bases between. Germline V CDR1 and CDR2: SGHNT, YYREEE (reference sequence). The CDR3 spans 14 residues. The CDR3 sequence: CASSLGRGGTEAFF. The CDR3 coding sequence is TGTGCCAGCAGCTTGGGACGCGGGGGAACTGAAGCTTTCTTT.

V gene TRBV10-2 combines with J gene TRBJ2-1; 9 bases match TRBD2. The length of the CDR3 is 15 residues. V dropped 7 bases and J dropped 2; count of bases not matched to a gene: 6. From germline, CDR1 is WSHSY and CDR2 SAAADI. CDR3 sequence reads: CASNGAGGAYNEQFF. In DNA form, the CDR3 reads TGCGCCAGCAACGGAGCGGGGGGTGCCTACAATGAGCAGTTCTTC.

The chain recombines TRBV9 with TRBJ1-2; D gene unclear. Germline CDR1 and CDR2: SGDLS and YYNGEE. Trimming pared 3 bases from V and 7 bases from J, leaving 25 bases between. The CDR3 runs to 17 residues. The CDR3 DNA sequence: TGTGCCAGCAGCGCCCTCCAGGACTGGTATAGGTACGGTGGCTACACCTTC. This encodes CASSALQDWYRYGGYTF.

V usage is TRBV4-1 and J usage is TRBJ1-4, with D perhaps matching TRBD1 (6 bases). CDR3 length: 15 residues. Trimming took 3 bases from V and 3 from J, leaving 11 bases between them. The V gene's germline CDR1 is MGHRA and CDR2 YSYEKL. The CDR3 spells CASSHARTANEKLFF. The CDR3 nucleotides read TGCGCCAGCAGCCACGCCCGGACAGCTAATGAAAAACTGTTTTTT.

This clone came up a few times. This chain joins TRBV29-1 and TRBJ2-3; 12 bases align to TRBD2. Trimming took 6 bases from V and 2 from J; bases not matched to a gene: 6. Germline CDR1 SQVTM, CDR2 ANQGSEA. This CDR3 spans 15 amino acids. DNA of the CDR3: TGCAGCGTCCTGAGACTAGCGGGGGACACAGATACGCAGTATTTT. It encodes CSVLRLAGDTDTQYF.

V gene TRBV29-1 combines with J gene TRBJ1-1, with TRBD1 identical over 7 bases. The V gene end was trimmed by 5 bases and the J gene end by 0 bases; junction bases not matched to a gene: 3. This CDR3 is 13 amino acids long. Germline CDR1 SQVTM, CDR2 ANQGSEA. CDR3 amino acids: CSVPGTVNTEAFF. CDR3 coding DNA: TGCAGCGTTCCCGGGACAGTGAACACTGAAGCTTTCTTT.